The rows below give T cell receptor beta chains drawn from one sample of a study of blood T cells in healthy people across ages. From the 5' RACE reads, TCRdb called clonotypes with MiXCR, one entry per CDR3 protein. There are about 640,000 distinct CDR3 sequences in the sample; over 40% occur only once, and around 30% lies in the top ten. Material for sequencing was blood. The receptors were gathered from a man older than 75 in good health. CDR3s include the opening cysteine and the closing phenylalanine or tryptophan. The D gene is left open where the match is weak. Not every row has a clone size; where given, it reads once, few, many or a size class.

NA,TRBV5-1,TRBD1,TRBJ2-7,TGCGCCAGCAGTCGGCTGGGACAGAGCTCCTACGAGCAGTACTTC,CASSRLGQSSYEQYF
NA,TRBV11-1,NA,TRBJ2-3,TGTGCCAGCAGCCCCGAGGGGGTTGGCACAGATACGCAGTATTTT,CASSPEGVGTDTQYF
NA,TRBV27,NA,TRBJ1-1,TGTGCCAGCAGTCCATACCGGACAGCGATGAACACTGAAGCTTTCTTT,CASSPYRTAMNTEAFF
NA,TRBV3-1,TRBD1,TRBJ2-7,TGTGCCAGCAGCCCGCGGACCGGGACAGCCGAGTACTTC,CASSPRTGTAEYF
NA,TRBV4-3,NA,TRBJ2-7,TGCGCCAGCAGCCAAGGGTGGGGGCAGGTCTCCTACGAGCAGTACTTC,CASSQGWGQVSYEQYF
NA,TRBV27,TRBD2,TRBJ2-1,TGTGCCAGCAGTCCCCTTCTAGCGGGAGGTGGGGAGCAGTTCTTC,CASSPLLAGGGEQFF
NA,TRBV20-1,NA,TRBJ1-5,TGCAGTGCTAGATTTGCCAATAGCAATCAGCCCCAGCATTTT,CSARFANSNQPQHF
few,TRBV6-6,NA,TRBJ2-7,TGTGCCAGCAACAAGGGCGGAATCTACGAGCAGTACTTC,CASNKGGIYEQYF
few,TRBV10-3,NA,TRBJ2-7,TGTGCCATCAGTGAGTTCGTAATTACCTACGAGCAGTACTTC,CAISEFVITYEQYF
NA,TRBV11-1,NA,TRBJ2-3,TGTGCCAGCAGCTCCCTCGTAAGGCAGGGTAACGCAGATACGCAGTATTTT,CASSSLVRQGNADTQYF
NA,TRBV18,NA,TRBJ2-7,TGTGCCAGCTCACCCAGGACAGACCCTTTGAGGGAGCAGTACTTC,CASSPRTDPLREQYF
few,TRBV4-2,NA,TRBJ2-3,TGTGCCAGCAGCCAAGATCAGGACGGGAGCACAGATACGCAGTATTTT,CASSQDQDGSTDTQYF
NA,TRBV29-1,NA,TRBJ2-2,TGCAGCGTTGAGGTCACCGGGGAGCTGTTTTTT,CSVEVTGELFF
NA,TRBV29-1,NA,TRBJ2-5,TGCAGCGTTGAGTTCTACAATGAGCAGTACTTC,CSVEFYNEQYF
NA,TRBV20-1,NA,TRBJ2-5,TGCAGTGCTCCACGGGGCGGATCTGCCCAAGAGACCCAGTACTTC,CSAPRGGSAQETQYF
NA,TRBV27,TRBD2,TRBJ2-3,TGTGCCAGCAGTTCCCGGACTAGCGGGAGGTACACAGATACGCAGTATTTT,CASSSRTSGRYTDTQYF
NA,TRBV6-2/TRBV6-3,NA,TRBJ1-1,TGTGCCAGCAGTTACGGGTCCCCAGGGACTGAAGCTTTCTTT,CASSYGSPGTEAFF
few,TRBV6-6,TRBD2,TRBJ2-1,TGTGCCAGCAGTTACGGGACTAGCGGGAGTTATGAGCAGTTCTTC,CASSYGTSGSYEQFF
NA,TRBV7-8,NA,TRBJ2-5,TGTGCCAGCAGCTCTCCAGGACTGGGCGGGGAGACCCAGTACTTC,CASSSPGLGGETQYF
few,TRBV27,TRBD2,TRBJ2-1,TGTGCCAGCAGTTTATTGGGGACTAGCGGGACTGGTGAGCAGTTCTTC,CASSLLGTSGTGEQFF
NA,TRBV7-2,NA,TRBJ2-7,TGTGCCAGCAGCTTAGGACCCGGGCCCAACTACGAGCAGTACTTC,CASSLGPGPNYEQYF
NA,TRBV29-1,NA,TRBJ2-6,TGCAGCGAGGAAATTGGTGGGGCCAACGTCCAGACTTTC,CSEEIGGANVQTF
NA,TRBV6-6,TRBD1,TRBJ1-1,TGTGCCAGCAGTTACGGACAGGGGGCTTTCTTT,CASSYGQGAFF
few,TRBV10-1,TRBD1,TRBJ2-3,TGCGCCAGCAGTGGTTACAGGGGGCCGGGAGATACGCAGTATTTT,CASSGYRGPGDTQYF
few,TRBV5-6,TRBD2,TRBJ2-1,TGTGCCAGCAGCTTTGTAGCGGGTGTTAGCAATGAGCAGTTCTTC,CASSFVAGVSNEQFF
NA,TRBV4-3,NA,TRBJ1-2,TGCGCCAGCAGCCAATCAACCCAGGGCGGCTACACCTTC,CASSQSTQGGYTF
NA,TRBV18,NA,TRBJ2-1,TGTGCCAGCTCGGCACAGGGTGATGAGCAGTTCTTC,CASSAQGDEQFF
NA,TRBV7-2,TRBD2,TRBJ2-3,TGTGCCAGCAGCTTAGTCTCTAGCGGGACCACAGATACGCAGTATTTT,CASSLVSSGTTDTQYF
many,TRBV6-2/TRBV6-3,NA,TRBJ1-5,TGTGCCAGCAAATACCGGAGTGGGAATCAGCCCCAGCATTTT,CASKYRSGNQPQHF
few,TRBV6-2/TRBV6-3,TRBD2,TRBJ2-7,TGTGCCAATACTCCACTAGCGGAAGGCTACGAGCAGTACTTC,CANTPLAEGYEQYF
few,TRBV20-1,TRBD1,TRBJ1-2,TGCAGTGCTCGTCCCGGGACAGGGTTACGGGAAGGCTACACCTTC,CSARPGTGLREGYTF
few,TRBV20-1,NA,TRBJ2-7,TGCAGTGCCCAGAGGGGGGGGGCCGACCTGCAAGTTCCCCAGTACTTC,CSAQRGGADLQVPQYF
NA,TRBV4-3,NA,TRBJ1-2,TGCGCCGGCAGCCAAGAGTTACGGGTCGCTAACTATGGCTACACCTTC,CAGSQELRVANYGYTF
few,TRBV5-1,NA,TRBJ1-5,TGCGCCAGCAGGGAGGGGACGGGCAATCAGCCCCAGCATTTT,CASREGTGNQPQHF
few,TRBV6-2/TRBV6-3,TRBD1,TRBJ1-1,TGTGCCAGCAGCTCGATCGACAGGGTCGGTACTGAAGCTTTCTTT,CASSSIDRVGTEAFF
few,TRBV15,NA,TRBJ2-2,TGTGCCACCAGCAGAGATCGAGGGATTCAATACACCGGGGAGCTGTTTTTT,CATSRDRGIQYTGELFF
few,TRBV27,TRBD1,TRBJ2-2,TGTGCCAGCAGTTTATCCGTCGGGGTGGACAGGGGTGTCACCGGGGAGCTGTTTTTT,CASSLSVGVDRGVTGELFF
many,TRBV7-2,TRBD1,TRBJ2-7,TGTGCCAGCAGCGAGTCCGGGACAGTCTTCTCCTACGAGCAGTACTTC,CASSESGTVFSYEQYF
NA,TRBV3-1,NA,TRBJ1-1,TGTGCCAGCAGCCAACCAATCGGGAACACTGAAGCTTTCTTT,CASSQPIGNTEAFF
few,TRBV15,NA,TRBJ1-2,TGTGCCACCAGCAGAGATTTTTCGGCTAACTATGGCTACACCTTC,CATSRDFSANYGYTF
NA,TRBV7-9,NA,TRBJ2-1,TGTGCCAGCAGCCACCCACTTCAGTGGTCCTACAATGAGCAGTTCTTC,CASSHPLQWSYNEQFF
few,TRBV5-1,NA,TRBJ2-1,TGCGCCAGCAGCGGGGACACTTACAATGAGCAGTTCTTC,CASSGDTYNEQFF